The present TCR beta chain was sequenced within a study of glioma-infiltrating T cells after dendritic cell vaccination. About the research overall: Glioblastoma patients came from Phase I and II dendritic cell vaccination trials.

Study results and caveats: Estimated pretreatment TIL content predicted outcome after dendritic cell vaccination.

With regard to this clone: Its antigen is undetermined.

Indicated time point: after dendritic cell vaccination, including at tumor progression/relapse. All glioblastoma patients lacked an isocitrate dehydrogenase mutation. PBMC sampling occurred before vaccination, two weeks after the third dose, and at progression. The table came from immunoSEQ multiplex PCR; TCRdb's copy has only in-frame clones and leaves some out. Here the sample spans roughly 80,000 clones, around 87% being singletons. Germline CDR1 is SGDLS and CDR2 is YYNGEE. The CDR3 consists of 15 residues. The V gene lost 0 bases and the J gene lost 0 bases, with 9 bases spanning the gap. This receptor was obtained from a human donor with glioblastoma. The starting material was blood, obtained after dendritic cell vaccination. The chain employs TRBV9 and TRBJ1-1, with D possibly TRBD1 on 5 matching bases. CDR3 protein: CASSVAAQVNTEAFF. CDR3 bases: TGTGCCAGCAGCGTAGCTGCACAGGTGAACACTGAAGCTTTCTTT. Variable domain in full (rest from reference TRBV9 and TRBJ1-1): DSGVTQTPKHLITATGQRVTLRCSPRSGDLSVYWYQQSLDQGLQFLIQYYNGEERAKGNILERFSAQQFPDLHSELNLSSLELGDSALYFCASSVAAQVNTEAFFGQGTRLTVV.